Listed here are 4 T cell receptor beta chains from one sample, sequenced in a study of T cell responses to AZD1222 COVID-19 vaccine. The repertoire was sequenced with immunoSEQ multiplex PCR; TCRdb's copy has only in-frame clones and lacks some. Counted here are around 140,000 clones, 85% to 95% occurring once; the ten biggest clones make up 7.5% to 9.5%. The sample was peripheral blood, taken on day 0 of AZD1222 vaccination. Receptors originate from an adult in good health.

This chain uses TRBV9 with TRBJ1-3; D possibly corresponds to TRBD1 (5 bases). This CDR3 is built from 15 residues. Germline loops: CDR1 SGDLS, CDR2 YYNGEE. The V gene lost 4 bases and the J gene lost 1 base, with 12 bases spanning the gap. The CDR3 reads CASSRDGLSGNTIYF. CDR3 DNA: TGTGCCAGCAGCCGGGACGGTCTGTCTGGAAACACCATATATTTT.

The CDR3 protein is CASTQAGARETQYF. Written as DNA, the CDR3 is TGTGCCAGCACCCAAGCGGGGGCCCGAGAGACCCAGTACTTC. V usage is TRBV5-4 and J usage is TRBJ2-5, with 8 nucleotides matching TRBD2. The germline gives CDR1 SGHNT, CDR2 YYREEE (reference sequence). V gave up 6 bases and J gave up 4 bases; unmatched junction bases: 8. The CDR3 is 14 amino acids.

CDR3 sequence: CASSYMAGDGYTF. In DNA form, the CDR3 reads TGTGCCAGCAGTTATATGGCGGGGGATGGCTACACCTTC. The V and J genes are TRBV12-3 or TRBV12-4 and TRBJ1-2, with D possibly matching TRBD1 (5 bases). The CDR3 is 13 residues long. V lost 4 bases and J lost 6, with 12 bases in between.

This rearrangement joins TRBV5-5 to TRBJ2-3; the D is unclear. There are 16 residues in the CDR3. Trimming shortened V by 0 bases and J by 0 bases, and 11 bases separated the two germline ends. The germline CDR1 and CDR2 sequences are SGHKS and YYEKEE (reference sequence). In DNA, the CDR3 is TGTGCCAGCAGCTTGGTTCGGTGGGGTAGCACAGATACGCAGTATTTT. Residues: CASSLVRWGSTDTQYF.